What follows are 6 T cell receptor beta chains derived from one specimen sequenced in a study of CD8+CD57+ T cells in acquired aplastic anemia (dated by TCRdb to 2017 to 2018). Flow cytometry had shown CD8+CD57+ cell expansion in the patients selected for sequencing. TCRdb records Illumina HiSeq 2000 as the sequencer. Profiling of TCR beta VDJ combinations and CDR3 sequences used genomic DNA as the template. TCRdb trimmed public reads at Q25 via fastp, called clones via MiXCR and kept in-frame beta chains. Every entry covers one CDR3 protein and lists the most common genes and DNA from its rows. For this sample there are under 250,000 distinct CDR3 sequences; 45% to 50% appear just once. The ten largest clones represent less than 9% of the sample. The sequencing input was sorted CD4+, CD8+, or CD8+CD57+ T cells (not recorded which) from PBMCs. These receptors were taken from a human donor with aplastic anemia.

V is TRBV5-1 and J is TRBJ1-1, with 7 bases aligning to TRBD1. V was pared by 4 bases and J by 1 base, with 7 bases of the junction left unmatched. The CDR3 length is 15 residues. CDR1 is SGHRS, CDR2 YFSETQ, per germline. CDR3 sequence: CASSAIQGRNTEAFF. The CDR3 DNA sequence: TGCGCCAGCAGCGCTATACAGGGGAGGAACACTGAAGCTTTCTTT.

This clonotype was picked up many times. The V gene is TRBV7-9, the J gene TRBJ1-5, with D possibly being TRBD1 (5 bases). CDR3 size: 16 residues. The V and J ends lost 4 bases and 6 bases respectively, with 19 bases between them. The germline V gene encodes CDR1 SEHNR and CDR2 FQNEAQ (reference sequence). The DNA of the CDR3 is TGTGCCAGCAGCTCCCAGGGTATTAGGGAAAGTCAGCCCCAGCATTTT. Protein product: CASSSQGIRESQPQHF.

This clonotype was counted many times. V gene TRBV7-9 combines with J gene TRBJ2-7, with 9 positions matching TRBD1. Germline trimming cut 7 bases from V and 7 bases from J; bases unmatched to any gene: 2. Germline V CDR1 and CDR2: SEHNR, FQNEAQ (reference sequence). The CDR3 is 11 amino acids. Written as DNA, the CDR3 is TGTGCCAGCAACGACAGGGGGGAGCAGTACTTC. Amino acids: CASNDRGEQYF.

About this clonotype itself: A clone one base away is much larger, so this may be a read error. The chain has TRBV7-9 and TRBJ2-1; no definite D call. The CDR3 is 16 residues long. Germline CDR1 SEHNR, CDR2 FQNEAQ (reference sequence). This chain's CDR3 is CASSLGSPPLWNERFF. As DNA, the CDR3 is TGTGCCAGCAGCTTGGGCTCCCCTCCCCTTTGGAATGAGCGGTTCTTC.

This clonotype was recorded many times. V is TRBV20-1 and J is TRBJ2-7; D not certain. The CDR3 sequence is 13 residues long. V lost 5 bases to trimming and J lost 7 bases, with 18 bases between them. Germline V CDR1 and CDR2: DFQATT, SNEGSKA (reference sequence). The CDR3 loop reads CSAGDGYPREQYF. The CDR3 DNA sequence: TGCAGTGCTGGGGATGGCTACCCTAGAGAGCAGTACTTC.

The J gene is TRBJ1-5, the V gene TRBV5-1, with D hard to call. The CDR3 is made up of 15 amino acids. V was pared by 0 bases and J by 6 bases, with 13 bases between. The germline V gene encodes CDR1 SGHRS and CDR2 YFSETQ. The CDR3 reads CASSLEGARGQPQHF. Written as DNA, the CDR3 is TGCGCCAGCAGCTTGGAGGGTGCAAGAGGTCAGCCCCAGCATTTT.